These T cell receptor beta chains were read from a single sample in a study of memory CD4+ T cells and cytomegalovirus serostatus. Sequencing was performed with immunoSEQ multiplex PCR; in TCRdb, only in-frame clones are kept and a portion is missing. The table shows about 61,000 clones, with approximately 78% occurring only once. The sequenced material came from memory CD4+ T cells from blood. The receptors come from an adult in good health and CMV-seronegative. CDR3s include the opening cysteine and the closing phenylalanine or tryptophan. The D gene is left open where the match is weak. Size is omitted from some rows. Given values are once, few, many or a class for expanded clones.

V,J,size,D,DNA,CDR3
TRBV30,TRBJ1-2,NA,NA,TGTGCCTGGAGTGGGGGCCGAAACTATGGCTACACCTTC,CAWSGGRNYGYTF
TRBV12-5,TRBJ2-1,NA,NA,TGTGCTAGTGGCAATGGTCATGAGCAGTTCTTC,CASGNGHEQFF
TRBV11-3,TRBJ1-1,NA,NA,TGTGCCAGCAGCTTAGATGAGAGCACTGAAGCTTTCTTT,CASSLDESTEAFF
TRBV15,TRBJ1-1,NA,NA,TGTGCCACCAGCTTCTCAGGAGGAAACACTGAAGCTTTCTTT,CATSFSGGNTEAFF
TRBV5-1,TRBJ2-7,NA,NA,TGCGCCAGCAGCTTGACAGACTGCGAGCAGTACTTC,CASSLTDCEQYF
TRBV5-6,TRBJ2-1,NA,NA,TGTGCCAGCAGCTTGGTATTCCAGGGAACCGATAATGAGCAGTTCTTC,CASSLVFQGTDNEQFF
TRBV11-2,TRBJ1-6,NA,NA,TGTGCCAGCAGCTTGGCAGGGTCCTCACCCCTCCACTTT,CASSLAGSSPLHF
TRBV15,TRBJ1-1,NA,NA,TGTGCCACCAGCGAAGACAGGTTGGATCGGATTGAAGCTTTCTTT,CATSEDRLDRIEAFF
TRBV30,TRBJ2-7,NA,TRBD2,TGTGCCTGGAGACTAGCGGGAGGGCCCTACGAGCAGTACTTC,CAWRLAGGPYEQYF
TRBV27,TRBJ1-5,NA,NA,TGTGCCAGCAGTCTAACAGGGACTCAGCCCCAGCATTTT,CASSLTGTQPQHF
TRBV5-3,TRBJ1-5,few,NA,TGTGCCAGAAGTTCCCGAGGGGTTGGGATGAGCAATCAGCCCCAGCATTTT,CARSSRGVGMSNQPQHF
TRBV10-2,TRBJ1-5,NA,NA,TGCGCCAGCAGTGAGTCGACTCTGAGAGCACCAAGGGAGCCCCAGCATTTT,CASSESTLRAPREPQHF
TRBV28,TRBJ2-2,NA,TRBD1,TGTGCCAGCAGCCCTTATGTTGGGGGACAGGGTTTGGCCGGGGAGCTGTTTTTT,CASSPYVGGQGLAGELFF
TRBV19,TRBJ1-1,NA,NA,TGTGCCAGTAGTAAGCAGGCGGGGAACACTGAAGCTTTCTTT,CASSKQAGNTEAFF
TRBV25-1,TRBJ1-1,NA,NA,TGTGCCAGCAGTGAACCGATGGGGACTGAAGCTTTCTTT,CASSEPMGTEAFF
TRBV28,TRBJ1-1,NA,TRBD1,TGTGCCAGCAGTTTGTTTTCGGCCAGGGGGGACACTGAAGCTTTCTTT,CASSLFSARGDTEAFF
TRBV5-1,TRBJ2-5,NA,TRBD2,TGCGCCAGCAGCAGTGGGGGACTAGCGGGAGCAGAGACCCAGTACTTC,CASSSGGLAGAETQYF
TRBV7-3,TRBJ2-2,NA,NA,TGTGCCAGCAGCTCGAGGGCAGGGAACACCGGGGAGCTGTTTTTT,CASSSRAGNTGELFF
TRBV5-5,TRBJ1-1,NA,NA,TGTGCCAGCACCTACAGGGAGGACACTGAAGCTTTCTTT,CASTYREDTEAFF
TRBV2,TRBJ1-5,few,NA,TGTGCCAGCAGTGGGACCGGGGGGAATCAGCCCCAGCATTTT,CASSGTGGNQPQHF
TRBV19,TRBJ1-1,NA,NA,TGTGCCAGTAGTATTGGGGTCAGGCATCCCACTGAAGCTTTCTTT,CASSIGVRHPTEAFF
TRBV2,TRBJ2-3,NA,TRBD1,TGTGCCAGCAGGTCTACCGGGACAGGGGGTGTTACGCAGTATTTT,CASRSTGTGGVTQYF
TRBV5-1,TRBJ1-3,NA,TRBD1,TGCGCCAGCAGCTTGAGCCGGACAGGGGATGGAAACACCATATATTTT,CASSLSRTGDGNTIYF
TRBV7-9,TRBJ1-1,few,NA,TGTGCCAGCAGCTTATTTGGGGGTGAAGCTTTCTTT,CASSLFGGEAFF
TRBV19,TRBJ2-1,NA,NA,TGTGCCAGTAGTCACGGTCTTCGGGGGTACTACAATGAGCAGTTCTTC,CASSHGLRGYYNEQFF
TRBV27,TRBJ2-1,NA,NA,TGTGCCAGCAGTCCACAACAGGCCCTCGTACGTAGTGAGCAGTTCTTC,CASSPQQALVRSEQFF
TRBV7-3,TRBJ1-6,NA,NA,TGTGCCAGCAGCTTAACACACTCCTATAATTCACCCCTCCACTTT,CASSLTHSYNSPLHF
TRBV21-1,TRBJ1-4,NA,NA,TGTGCCAGCACCCTCGAACTGGGCAGGGCTAATGAAAAACTGTTTTTT,CASTLELGRANEKLFF
TRBV13,TRBJ2-1,NA,TRBD2,TGTGCCAGCGGACTAGCGGGAGGGCCAGGGAATGAGCAGTTCTTC,CASGLAGGPGNEQFF
TRBV7-8,TRBJ2-7,NA,NA,TGTGCCAGCAGCTTAGACCACGAGCAGTACTTC,CASSLDHEQYF
TRBV6-6,TRBJ1-5,once,TRBD1,TGTGCCAGCAGCGACGGGCAGGGGGGCAATCAGCCCCAGCATTTT,CASSDGQGGNQPQHF
TRBV7-2,TRBJ1-1,NA,NA,TGTGCCAGCAGCTTAGTTGTGGGGGATGGAGGCACTGAAGCTTTCTTT,CASSLVVGDGGTEAFF
TRBV6-1,TRBJ2-7,NA,TRBD2,TGTGCCAGCAGTGAAGGGACTAGCGGGAAAGGCGAGCAGTACTTC,CASSEGTSGKGEQYF
TRBV29-1,TRBJ2-7,NA,TRBD1,TGCAGCGTTAAGGGACAGGGGGCCTACGAGCAGTACTTC,CSVKGQGAYEQYF
TRBV5-6,TRBJ2-7,NA,NA,TGTGCCAGCAGCAACCTAGCTGGCAGCTCCTACGAGCAGTACTTC,CASSNLAGSSYEQYF
TRBV7-6,TRBJ2-2,NA,TRBD1,TGTGCCAGCAGCTCTTTCAGGCGGGACAGGGGTCCCGGGGAGCTGTTTTTT,CASSSFRRDRGPGELFF
TRBV7-9,TRBJ2-3,NA,NA,TGTGCCAGCAGCCACATCCAGGGGGGGCGAAACCAGCATACGCAGTATTTT,CASSHIQGGRNQHTQYF
TRBV15,TRBJ1-1,NA,NA,TGTGCCACCAGCAGAGCGGCGGGGGCGAGGCATGGTGAAGCTTTCTTT,CATSRAAGARHGEAFF
TRBV28,TRBJ2-3,NA,TRBD2,TGTGCCAGCACCCCTGCCAAAGCGGGAGGGACAGATACGCAGTATTTT,CASTPAKAGGTDTQYF
TRBV5-4,TRBJ2-6,NA,NA,TGTGCCAGCAGCCGAAGAGGACAGACTATGTCTGGGGCCAACGTCCTGACTTTC,CASSRRGQTMSGANVLTF
TRBV19,TRBJ2-5,few,TRBD2,TGTGCCAGTAGTATCGGGGGGGCCGGAGAGACCCAGTACTTC,CASSIGGAGETQYF
TRBV7-8,TRBJ2-7,NA,NA,TGTGCCAGCACCTTCCCCGGGTTCGAGCAGTACTTC,CASTFPGFEQYF
TRBV9,TRBJ2-1,NA,TRBD2,TGTGCCAGCAGCGAGGGTCTACTAGCGGGAAGTCGTGTGAATGAGCAGTTCTTC,CASSEGLLAGSRVNEQFF
TRBV27,TRBJ2-5,NA,TRBD2,TGTGCCAGCAGTCCTTGGGTCCCACAAACTGTCGTTCGGAGTCAGCGGGAGGCTGGGACCCAGTACTTC,CASSPWVPQTVVRSQREAGTQYF
TRBV30,TRBJ1-5,few,NA,TGTGCCTGGAGTCAAGCATTTCCCAATCAGCCCCAGCATTTT,CAWSQAFPNQPQHF
TRBV2,TRBJ1-1,NA,NA,TGTGCCAGCGGTGGAGGGATGTTTGCTTTCTTT,CASGGGMFAFF
TRBV18,TRBJ1-4,NA,NA,TGTGCCAGCTCGGACAGACTCGCGGCTAATGAAAAACTGTTTTTT,CASSDRLAANEKLFF
TRBV2,TRBJ2-5,NA,NA,TGTGCCAGCAGTGAGGGGAGGACCGGTTTTACGGAGACCCAGTACTTC,CASSEGRTGFTETQYF
TRBV6-1,TRBJ2-3,NA,TRBD2,TGTGCCAGCAGTGAAGGGGGACTAGCTGCAGATACGCAGTATTTT,CASSEGGLAADTQYF
TRBV19,TRBJ1-3,NA,NA,TGTGCCAGTAGTATGATGGGGGCCATATATTTT,CASSMMGAIYF